The next 28 T cell receptor beta chains were all read from a single sample in a study of control samples from healthy donors and cancer patients. This table comes from immunoSEQ multiplex PCR, and its TCRdb copy is limited to in-frame clones, with some not included. The sample has approximately 59,000 clones; around 87% are singletons. The specimen sequenced was PBMCs. Receptor source: a woman aged 60-75 years with lung cancer.

A word on this clone: One end of the junction varies from germline; a read error may be responsible. The chain has TRBV28 and TRBJ2-7; no clear D. CDR1 and CDR2 from the germline V gene are MDHEN and SYDVKM. The CDR3 covers 12 residues. The chain's CDR3 is CAGSLSGTTQYF. CDR3 DNA: TGTGCCGGCAGTTTATCAGGTACGACCCAATACTTC.

J is TRBJ2-5 and V is TRBV19; 9 bases map to TRBD1. Germline trimming cut 6 bases from V and 5 bases from J; bases unmatched to any gene: 7. The CDR3 length is 14 residues. The germline V gene encodes CDR1 LNHDA and CDR2 SQIVND (reference sequence). CDR3 loop: CASSNTGGSETQYF. The CDR3 nucleotides are TGTGCCAGTAGCAACACAGGGGGCAGCGAGACCCAGTACTTC. The full variable domain, rest sourced from reference TRBV19 and TRBJ2-5, is DGGITQSPKYLFRKEGQNVTLSCEQNLNHDAMYWYRQDPGQGLRLIYYSQIVNDFQKGDIAEGYSVSREKKESFPLTVTSAQKNPTAFYLCASSNTGGSETQYFGPGTRLLVL.

The V call is TRBV7-2, the J call TRBJ2-1; TRBD2 matches 10 bases. Germline CDR1 SGHTA, CDR2 FQGNSA. The length of the CDR3 is 14 residues. The trim removed 4 bases at V and 7 bases at J, leaving 4 bases unmatched. The CDR3: CASSSASGRNEQFF. CDR3 bases: TGTGCCAGCAGCTCAGCTAGCGGGAGAAATGAGCAGTTCTTC.

This chain joins TRBV21-1 and TRBJ2-7; TRBD2 is the table's D call, not checked against the DNA. TRBV21-1 corresponds to a pseudogene. The CDR3 length is 18 residues. The CDR3 DNA follows: TGTGCCAGCAGCATATTCGCTAGCCCTATCTCCCTCTCCTACGAGCAGTACTTC. It is translated as CASSIFASPISLSYEQYF.

This chain connects TRBV6-2 or TRBV6-3 to TRBJ1-1, with D possibly matching TRBD1 (6 bases). From germline, CDR1 is MNHEY and CDR2 SVGEGT. This CDR3 region has 17 residues. The V end was cut by 0 bases, the J end by 4 bases, with 18 bases between. In DNA, the CDR3 is TGTGCCAGCAGTTACTCCAAAGTGTACGCCAGGGGCACTGAAGCTTTCTTT. Translating gives CASSYSKVYARGTEAFF.

In nucleotides, the CDR3 is TGTGCCAGCAGCCCAACGGGGACTAGCGGGCCGTACAATGAGCAGTTCTTC. Its translation is CASSPTGTSGPYNEQFF. The V call is TRBV3-1 (or the pseudogene TRBV3-2), the J call TRBJ2-1; 12 nucleotides line up with TRBD2. The CDR3 is made up of 17 amino acids. J was trimmed by 4 bases and V by 4 bases; bases with no gene match: 8. The V gene's germline CDR1 is LGHDT and CDR2 YNNKEL (reference sequence).

CDR3 sequence (DNA): TGCGCCAGCAGCTGGGACAGGGTCGCTGAAGCTTTCTTT. It yields the protein CASSWDRVAEAFF. V usage is TRBV5-1 and J usage is TRBJ1-1; TRBD1 aligns across 9 bases. V lost 3 bases, J lost 6 bases, and 3 bases stayed unmatched. In germline, CDR1 is SGHRS, CDR2 YFSETQ. This CDR3 has 13 amino acids.

Of note for this clone: Germline is not matched at one junction end, which may reflect a read error. The chain couples TRBV7-7 to TRBJ2-2; D gene ambiguous. The CDR3 spans 15 residues. Germline assignment: CDR1 SSHAT and CDR2 FNYEAQ (reference sequence). The CDR3 DNA sequence: TGTGCTAGCAGCTTAAACGGCTTTAACACCGGGGAGCTGTTTTTT. Amino acid sequence: CASSLNGFNTGELFF.

The J gene is TRBJ1-1, the V gene TRBV5-1, with D possibly matching TRBD1 (6 bases). Germline V lookup: CDR1 SGHRS, CDR2 YFSETQ. With 2 bases removed from V and 0 bases from J, the gap between germline ends came to 8 bases. CDR3 size: 14 residues. The CDR3 region has the DNA TGCGCCAGCAGCTTAGACAGGATGAACACTGAAGCTTTCTTT. Translated: CASSLDRMNTEAFF.

The gene calls are TRBV2 and TRBJ2-2, with TRBD1 as a possible D gene (6 bases). This CDR3 has 12 amino acids. Trimming shortened V by 6 bases and J by 6 bases, and 8 bases separated the two germline ends. Per the germline V gene, CDR1 is SNHLY and CDR2 is FYNNEI. The CDR3 sequence: CASSGQSGELFF. The CDR3 DNA reads as TGTGCCAGCAGCGGACAGTCCGGGGAGCTGTTTTTT.

The rearrangement links TRBV10-1 to TRBJ2-5; D is uncertain. V was cut by 0 bases and J by 6 bases, with 8 bases left in between. The CDR3 runs to 13 residues. CDR1 and CDR2 (germline): WNHNN, SYGVQD (reference sequence). As DNA, the CDR3 is TGCGCCAGCAGTGAGTCTCGAGTAAAGACCCAGTACTTC. This gives the protein CASSESRVKTQYF.

This sequence joins TRBV7-3 and TRBJ2-7, with 10 bases aligning to TRBD2. The CDR3 contains 17 residues. Germline loops: CDR1 SGHTA, CDR2 FQGTGA. V lost 2 bases, J lost 7 bases, and 14 bases stayed unmatched. The CDR3 sequence: CASSLLASGRGFGEQYF. The CDR3 nucleotides are TGTGCCAGCAGCTTATTGGCTAGCGGGAGAGGGTTTGGAGAGCAGTACTTC. Full variable domain (remainder filled in from reference TRBV7-3 and TRBJ2-7): GAGVSQTPSNKVTEKGKYVELRCDPISGHTALYWYRQSLGQGPEFLIYFQGTGAADDSGLPNDRFFAVRPEGSVSTLKIQRTERGDSAVYLCASSLLASGRGFGEQYFGPGTRLTVT.

The rearrangement joins TRBV18 to TRBJ1-2; D is possibly TRBD1 (5 bases). The V and J ends lost 3 bases and 5 bases respectively, with 13 bases between them. The length of the CDR3 is 14 residues. Germline V CDR1 and CDR2: KGHSH, LQKENI. Here the CDR3 reads CASSPARGEYGYTF. CDR3 DNA: TGTGCCAGCTCACCCGCCAGAGGGGAATATGGCTACACCTTC.

The chain employs TRBV10-3 and TRBJ2-2; D gene unclear. Germline-derived CDR1 and CDR2 are ENHRY and SYGVKD. V lost 3 bases to trimming and J lost 0 bases, with 11 bases between them. The CDR3 consists of 16 residues. The CDR3 region is CAISETRQPNTGELFF. The CDR3 DNA reads TGTGCCATCAGTGAAACCCGGCAGCCGAACACCGGGGAGCTGTTTTTT.

The rearrangement joins TRBV16 to TRBJ1-5; TRBD1 matches at 7 bases. The V segment lost 4 bases and the J segment 7 bases; nucleotides outside the gene matches: 10. This CDR3 is 15 amino acids long. Germline V gene lookup returns CDR1 KGHSY and CDR2 FQNENV. CDR3 in DNA: TGTGCCAGCAGCCCCAGACAGGGAACAGGGCAGCCCCAGCATTTT. Protein sequence: CASSPRQGTGQPQHF.

The rearrangement joins TRBV6-4 to TRBJ2-2; D gene ambiguous. The germline V and J ends were trimmed by 7 bases and 0 bases, with 12 bases remaining between them. Germline CDR1 reads MRHNA; CDR2 reads SNTAGT. The CDR3 consists of 15 residues. Written as DNA, the CDR3 is TGTGCCAGCATTGTCGCGGATGCGAACACCGGGGAGCTGTTTTTT. It translates to CASIVADANTGELFF.

This clone turned up a few times. The V and J genes are TRBV9 and TRBJ2-7, with D perhaps being TRBD1 or TRBD2 (5 bases each). This CDR3 has 14 amino acids. From germline, CDR1 is SGDLS and CDR2 YYNGEE. The V gene lost 2 bases and the J gene lost 6 bases, with 15 bases spanning the gap. CDR3 region: CASSVGTIYGEQYF. For the CDR3, the DNA is TGTGCCAGCAGCGTGGGGACCATCTATGGCGAGCAGTACTTC.

The chain couples TRBV10-2 to TRBJ2-2; TRBD2 is a possible D gene (5 bases). The V and J ends lost 2 bases and 0 bases respectively, with 10 bases between them. The CDR3 is 16 amino acids. CDR1 WSHSY and CDR2 SAAADI come from the germline V gene. CDR3 region: CASSEISSANTGELFF. CDR3 DNA sequence: TGCGCCAGCAGTGAGATAAGTAGCGCGAACACCGGGGAGCTGTTTTTT.

DNA of the CDR3: TGTGCCAGCAGCTTAGCGGTAGGAGTAGGCCCAGATACGCAGTATTTT. Encoded protein: CASSLAVGVGPDTQYF. This chain connects TRBV7-8 to TRBJ2-3; D is uncertain. Germline CDR1 is SGHVS and CDR2 is FQNEAQ. This CDR3 is built from 16 residues. V lost 0 bases and J 4 bases, leaving 14 bases between the germline ends. Using reference TRBV7-8 and TRBJ2-3 for the parts outside the CDR3, the full variable domain is GAGVSQSPRYKVAKRGQDVALRCDPISGHVSLFWYQQALGQGPEFLTYFQNEAQLDKSGLPSDRFFAERPEGSVSTLKIQRTQQEDSAVYLCASSLAVGVGPDTQYFGPGTRLTVL.

The J gene is TRBJ2-4, the V gene TRBV7-3; D unresolved. This CDR3 has 14 residues. Per germline, CDR1 SGHTA and CDR2 FQGTGA. Trimming removed 3 bases from V and 9 bases from J, with 15 bases in between. CDR3 protein: CASSFGPAGGIQYF. CDR3 in DNA: TGTGCCAGCAGCTTTGGCCCAGCCGGCGGCATTCAGTACTTC. The variable domain in full, with the rest retrieved from reference TRBV7-3 and TRBJ2-4, is GAGVSQTPSNKVTEKGKYVELRCDPISGHTALYWYRQSLGQGPEFLIYFQGTGAADDSGLPNDRFFAVRPEGSVSTLKIQRTERGDSAVYLCASSFGPAGGIQYFGAGTRLSVL.

The gene calls are TRBV29-1 and TRBJ2-2; perhaps D is TRBD1 or TRBD2 (5 bases each). V was trimmed by 4 bases and J by 0 bases, leaving 12 bases between them. Per germline, CDR1 SQVTM and CDR2 ANQGSEA. The CDR3 sequence is 15 residues long. CDR3 bases: TGCAGCGTTGGCACCGGGACCGCGAACACCGGGGAGCTGTTTTTT. As protein: CSVGTGTANTGELFF.

The rearrangement links TRBV5-8 to TRBJ1-1; D gene ambiguous. Looked up from germline, CDR1 is SGHTS and CDR2 is YDEGEE. V was trimmed by 6 bases and J by 6 bases, leaving 9 bases between them. This CDR3 region has 11 residues. DNA for the CDR3: TGTGCCAGCACCTTACTCGCTGAAGCTTTCTTT. Translated: CASTLLAEAFF.

The chain uses TRBV4-1 and TRBJ1-1, with D perhaps matching TRBD1 (5 bases). Per germline, CDR1 MGHRA and CDR2 YSYEKL. The CDR3 length is 16 residues. With 2 bases removed from V and 6 bases from J, the gap between germline ends came to 19 bases. CDR3 coding DNA: TGCGCCAGCAGCCAATCCTCCTGGGACCTTCGGGCTGAAGCTTTCTTT. This sequence encodes CASSQSSWDLRAEAFF.

The J gene is TRBJ2-3, the V gene TRBV7-9; D perhaps matches TRBD2 (6 bases). This CDR3 region has 12 residues. V gave up 5 bases and J gave up 5 bases, with 8 bases separating them. Germline V CDR1 and CDR2: SEHNR, FQNEAQ (reference sequence). The CDR3 sequence: CASSRRGDTQYF. The CDR3 DNA sequence: TGTGCCAGCAGCCGGAGGGGAGATACGCAGTATTTT.

This clone was found once. V usage is TRBV7-3 and J usage is TRBJ1-1; possible D gene TRBD1, 6 bases. CDR1 is SGHTA and CDR2 is FQGTGA in the germline V gene. This CDR3 region has 13 residues. V lost 4 bases to trimming and J lost 6 bases, with 12 bases between them. Written as DNA, the CDR3 is TGTGCCAGCAGCTGGGACACCTTCTCTGAAGCTTTCTTT. Translation: CASSWDTFSEAFF.

CDR3 loop: CASRGSVANTDTQYF. The CDR3, as DNA: TGTGCTAGTAGGGGCTCCGTTGCGAACACAGATACGCAGTATTTT. The chain employs TRBV12-5 and TRBJ2-3; D perhaps matches TRBD1 (5 bases). The CDR3 contains 15 residues. Trimming took 8 bases from V and 2 from J, leaving 17 bases between them. Germline V gene lookup returns CDR1 LGHNT and CDR2 FRNRAP.

This chain's CDR3 is CASSLGLTLPRELFF. CDR3 nucleotide sequence: TGTGCCAGCAGCTTGGGCCTAACCTTACCCAGGGAGCTGTTTTTT. The chain couples TRBV5-5 to TRBJ2-2; the D is unclear. The CDR3 runs to 15 residues. V was shortened by 0 bases and J by 9 bases, with 15 bases between the two germline ends. Germline V lookup: CDR1 SGHKS, CDR2 YYEKEE (reference sequence).

V and J are TRBV19 and TRBJ2-2; 9 bases line up with TRBD1. The trim removed 4 bases at V and 6 bases at J, leaving 3 bases unmatched. CDR3 length equals 14 residues. The germline V gene encodes CDR1 LNHDA and CDR2 SQIVND (reference sequence). In DNA, the CDR3 is TGTGCCAGTAGTAGACAGGGGGTCGCCGGGGAGCTGTTTTTT. Translated, it gives CASSRQGVAGELFF.